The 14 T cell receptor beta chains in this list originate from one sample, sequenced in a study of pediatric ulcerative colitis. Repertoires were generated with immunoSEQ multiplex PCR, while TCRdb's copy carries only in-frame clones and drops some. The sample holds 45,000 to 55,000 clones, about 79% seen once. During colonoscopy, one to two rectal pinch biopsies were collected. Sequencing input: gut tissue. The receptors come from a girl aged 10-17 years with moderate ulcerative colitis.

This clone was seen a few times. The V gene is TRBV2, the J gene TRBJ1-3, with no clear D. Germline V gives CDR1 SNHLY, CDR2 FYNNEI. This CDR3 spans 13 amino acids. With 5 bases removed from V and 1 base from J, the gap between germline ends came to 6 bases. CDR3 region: CASSTGSGNTIYF. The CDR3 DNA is TGTGCCAGCAGTACGGGTTCTGGAAACACCATATATTTT.

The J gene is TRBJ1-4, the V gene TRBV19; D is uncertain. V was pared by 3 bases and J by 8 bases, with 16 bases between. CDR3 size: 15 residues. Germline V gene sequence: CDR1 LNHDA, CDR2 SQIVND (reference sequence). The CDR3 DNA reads TGTGCCAGTAGTATGGGAACCTTCGCCCTAGAAAAACTGTTTTTT. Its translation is CASSMGTFALEKLFF.

CDR3: CASTTGERETQYF. The CDR3 DNA follows: TGTGCCAGCACTACTGGAGAAAGAGAGACCCAGTACTTC. The chain carries TRBV11-2 and TRBJ2-5; unclear D gene. The CDR3 totals 13 residues. Germline-derived CDR1 and CDR2 are SGHAT and FQNNGV. Trimming removed 7 bases from V and 4 bases from J, with 13 bases in between.

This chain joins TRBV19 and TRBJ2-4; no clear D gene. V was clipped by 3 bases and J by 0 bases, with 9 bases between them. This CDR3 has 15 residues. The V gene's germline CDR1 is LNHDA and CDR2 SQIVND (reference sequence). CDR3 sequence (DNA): TGTGCCAGTAGTATTTCAGTTTTAGCCAAAAACATTCAGTACTTC. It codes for CASSISVLAKNIQYF.

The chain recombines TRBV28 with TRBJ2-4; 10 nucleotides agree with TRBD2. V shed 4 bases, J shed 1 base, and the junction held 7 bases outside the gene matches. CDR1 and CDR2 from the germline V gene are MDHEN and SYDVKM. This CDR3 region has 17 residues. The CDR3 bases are TGTGCCAGCAGTTCGGGACTAGCGAGGGGGGCCAAAAACATTCAGTACTTC. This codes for CASSSGLARGAKNIQYF.

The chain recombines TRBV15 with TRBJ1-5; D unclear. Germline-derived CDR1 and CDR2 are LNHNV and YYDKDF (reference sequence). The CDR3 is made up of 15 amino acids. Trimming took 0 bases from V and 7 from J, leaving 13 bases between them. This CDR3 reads CATSRDKGLGQPQHF. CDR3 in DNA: TGTGCCACCAGCAGAGACAAGGGTCTTGGGCAGCCCCAGCATTTT.

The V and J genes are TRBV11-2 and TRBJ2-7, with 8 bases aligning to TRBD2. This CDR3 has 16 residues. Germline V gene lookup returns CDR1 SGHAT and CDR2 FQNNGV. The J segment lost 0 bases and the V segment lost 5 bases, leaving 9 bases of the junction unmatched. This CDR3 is CASSQLLAASSYEQYF. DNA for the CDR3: TGTGCCAGCAGCCAATTACTAGCGGCCAGCTCCTACGAGCAGTACTTC.

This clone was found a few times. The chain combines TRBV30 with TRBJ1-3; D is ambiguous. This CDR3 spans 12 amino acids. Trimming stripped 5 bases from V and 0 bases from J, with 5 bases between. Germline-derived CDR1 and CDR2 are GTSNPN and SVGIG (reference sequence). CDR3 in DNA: TGTGCCTGGGGACTCTCTGGAAACACCATATATTTT. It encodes CAWGLSGNTIYF.

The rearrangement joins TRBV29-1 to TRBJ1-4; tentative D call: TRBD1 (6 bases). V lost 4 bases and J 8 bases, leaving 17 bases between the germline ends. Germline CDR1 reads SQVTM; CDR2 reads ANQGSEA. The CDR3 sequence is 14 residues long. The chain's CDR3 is CSVVLSGAREKLFF. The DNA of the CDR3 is TGCAGCGTTGTATTGTCGGGGGCGCGGGAAAAACTGTTTTTT.

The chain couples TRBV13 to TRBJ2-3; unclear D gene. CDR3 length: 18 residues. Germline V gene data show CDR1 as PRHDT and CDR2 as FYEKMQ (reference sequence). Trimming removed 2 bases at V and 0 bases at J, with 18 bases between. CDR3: CASSLPVKIPLSTDTQYF. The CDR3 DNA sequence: TGTGCCAGCAGCTTACCCGTAAAGATCCCCCTCAGCACAGATACGCAGTATTTT.

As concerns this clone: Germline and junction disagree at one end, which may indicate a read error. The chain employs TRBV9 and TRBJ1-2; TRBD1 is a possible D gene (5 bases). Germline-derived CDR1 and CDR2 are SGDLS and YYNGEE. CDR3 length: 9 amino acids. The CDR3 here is CASSPGRNF. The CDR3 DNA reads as TGTGCCAGCAGCCCGGGACGAAACTTC.

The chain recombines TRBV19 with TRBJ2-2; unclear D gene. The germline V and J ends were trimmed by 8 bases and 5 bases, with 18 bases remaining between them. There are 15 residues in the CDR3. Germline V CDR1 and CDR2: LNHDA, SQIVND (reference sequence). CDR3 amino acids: CASRSAGLQTGELFF. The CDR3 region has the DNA TGTGCCAGTCGATCCGCCGGCCTACAAACCGGGGAGCTGTTTTTT.

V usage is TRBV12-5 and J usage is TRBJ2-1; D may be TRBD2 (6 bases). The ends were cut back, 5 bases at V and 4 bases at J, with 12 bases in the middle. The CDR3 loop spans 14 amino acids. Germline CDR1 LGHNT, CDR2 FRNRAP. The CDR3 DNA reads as TGTGCTAGTGGTATCGGGGGACCGTACAATGAGCAGTTCTTC. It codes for CASGIGGPYNEQFF.

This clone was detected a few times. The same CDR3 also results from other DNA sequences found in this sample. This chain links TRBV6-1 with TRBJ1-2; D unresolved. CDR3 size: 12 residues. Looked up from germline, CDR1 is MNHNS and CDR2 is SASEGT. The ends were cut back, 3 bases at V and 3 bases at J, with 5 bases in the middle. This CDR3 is CASSDRDYGYTF. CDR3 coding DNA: TGTGCCAGCAGTGATAGGGACTATGGCTACACCTTC.